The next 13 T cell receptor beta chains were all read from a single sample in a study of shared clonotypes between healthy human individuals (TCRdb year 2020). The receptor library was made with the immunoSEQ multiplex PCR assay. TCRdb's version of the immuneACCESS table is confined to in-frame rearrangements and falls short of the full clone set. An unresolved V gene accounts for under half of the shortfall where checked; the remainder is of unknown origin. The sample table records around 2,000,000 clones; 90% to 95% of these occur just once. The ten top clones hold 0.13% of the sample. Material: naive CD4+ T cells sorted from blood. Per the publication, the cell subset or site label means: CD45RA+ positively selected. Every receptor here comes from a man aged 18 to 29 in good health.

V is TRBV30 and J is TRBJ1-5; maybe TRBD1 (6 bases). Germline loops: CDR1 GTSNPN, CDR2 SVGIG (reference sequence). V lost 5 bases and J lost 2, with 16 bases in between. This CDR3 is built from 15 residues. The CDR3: CAWGLQGKGNQPQHF. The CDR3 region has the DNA TGTGCCTGGGGCCTCCAGGGGAAGGGCAATCAGCCCCAGCATTTT.

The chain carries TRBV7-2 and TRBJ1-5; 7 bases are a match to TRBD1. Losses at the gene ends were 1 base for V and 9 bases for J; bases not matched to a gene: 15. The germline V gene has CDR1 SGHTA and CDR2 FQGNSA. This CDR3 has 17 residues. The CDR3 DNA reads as TGTGCCAGCAGCTTAGAAGGACCGAGACAGGGACATCGGCCCCAGCATTTT. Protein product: CASSLEGPRQGHRPQHF.

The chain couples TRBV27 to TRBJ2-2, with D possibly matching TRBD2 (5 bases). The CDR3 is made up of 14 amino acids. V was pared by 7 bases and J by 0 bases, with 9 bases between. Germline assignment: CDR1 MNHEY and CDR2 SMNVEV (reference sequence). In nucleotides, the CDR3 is TGTGCCAGCACTCGGACTCCGAACACCGGGGAGCTGTTTTTT. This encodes CASTRTPNTGELFF.

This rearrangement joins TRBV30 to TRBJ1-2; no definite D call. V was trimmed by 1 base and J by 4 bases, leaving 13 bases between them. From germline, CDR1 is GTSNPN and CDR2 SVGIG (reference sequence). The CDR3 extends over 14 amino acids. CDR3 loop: CAWSDKQRAYGYTF. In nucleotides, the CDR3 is TGTGCCTGGAGTGATAAGCAACGGGCCTATGGCTACACCTTC.

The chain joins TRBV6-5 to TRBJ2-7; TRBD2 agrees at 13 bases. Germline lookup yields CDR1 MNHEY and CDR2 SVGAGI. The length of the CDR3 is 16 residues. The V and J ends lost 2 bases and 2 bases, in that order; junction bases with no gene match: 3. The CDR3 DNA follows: TGTGCCAGCAGTTACGAGGGACTAGCGGGGCCCTACGAGCAGTACTTC. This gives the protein CASSYEGLAGPYEQYF.

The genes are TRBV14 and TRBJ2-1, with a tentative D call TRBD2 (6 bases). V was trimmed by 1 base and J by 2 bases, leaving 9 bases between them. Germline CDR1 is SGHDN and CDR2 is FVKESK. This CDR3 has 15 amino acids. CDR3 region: CASSQGSGAYNEQFF. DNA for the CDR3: TGTGCCAGCAGCCAAGGTAGCGGAGCCTACAATGAGCAGTTCTTC.

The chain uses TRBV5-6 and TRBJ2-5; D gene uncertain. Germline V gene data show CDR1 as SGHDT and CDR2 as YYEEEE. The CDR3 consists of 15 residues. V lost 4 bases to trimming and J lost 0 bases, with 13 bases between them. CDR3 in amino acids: CASSTPEAYQETQYF. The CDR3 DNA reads TGTGCCAGCAGCACTCCCGAGGCATACCAAGAGACCCAGTACTTC.

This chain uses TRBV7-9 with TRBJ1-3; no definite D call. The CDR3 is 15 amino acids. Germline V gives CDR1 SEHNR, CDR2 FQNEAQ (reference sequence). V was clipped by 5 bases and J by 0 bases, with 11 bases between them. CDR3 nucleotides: TGTGCCAGCAGCCCCCGGCTTAGCTCTGGAAACACCATATATTTT. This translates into CASSPRLSSGNTIYF.

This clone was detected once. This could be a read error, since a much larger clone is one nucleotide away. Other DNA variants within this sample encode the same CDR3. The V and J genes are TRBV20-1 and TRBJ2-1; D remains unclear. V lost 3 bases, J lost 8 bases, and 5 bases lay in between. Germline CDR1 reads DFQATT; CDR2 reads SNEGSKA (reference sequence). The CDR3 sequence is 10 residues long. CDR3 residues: CSARADEQFF. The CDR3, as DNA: TGCAGTGCTAGGGCGGATGAGCAGTTCTTC.

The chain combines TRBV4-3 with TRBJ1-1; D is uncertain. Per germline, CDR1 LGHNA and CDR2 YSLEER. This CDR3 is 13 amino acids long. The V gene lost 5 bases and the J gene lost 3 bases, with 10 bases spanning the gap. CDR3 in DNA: TGCGCCAGCAGCGGGGAAGAGGACACTGAAGCTTTCTTT. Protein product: CASSGEEDTEAFF.

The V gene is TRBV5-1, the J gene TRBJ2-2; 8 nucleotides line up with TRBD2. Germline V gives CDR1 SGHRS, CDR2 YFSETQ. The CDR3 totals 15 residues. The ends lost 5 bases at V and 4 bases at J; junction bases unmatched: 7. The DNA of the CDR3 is TGCGCCAGCAGGATTAGCGGGGTTAGCACCGGGGAGCTGTTTTTT. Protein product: CASRISGVSTGELFF.

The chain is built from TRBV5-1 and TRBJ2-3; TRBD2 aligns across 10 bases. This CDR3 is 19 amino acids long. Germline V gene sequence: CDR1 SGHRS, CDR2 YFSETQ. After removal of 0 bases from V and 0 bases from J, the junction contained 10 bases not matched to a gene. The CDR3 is CASSLGLAGDQSSTDTQYF. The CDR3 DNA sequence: TGCGCCAGCAGCTTGGGGCTAGCGGGGGACCAATCTAGCACAGATACGCAGTATTTT.

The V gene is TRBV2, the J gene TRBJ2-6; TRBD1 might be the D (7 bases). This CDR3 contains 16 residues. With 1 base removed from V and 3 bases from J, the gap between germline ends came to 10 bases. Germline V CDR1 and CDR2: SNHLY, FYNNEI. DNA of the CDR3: TGTGCCAGCAGTGAAGGACAGGGACTTGGGGCCAACGTCCTGACTTTC. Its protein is CASSEGQGLGANVLTF.